This T cell receptor (beta chain) emerged from a study of T cells in Graves' hyperthyroidism and ophthalmopathy. The CDR3 has 16 amino acids. V was trimmed by 4 bases and J by 2 bases, leaving 14 bases between them. Germline CDR1 and CDR2: KGHSH and LQKENI. Calling Graves' hyperthyroidism stable meant ophthalmopathy did not progress within 18 months. Patients were excluded for uncontrolled infection, other autoimmune disease, pregnancy or lactation. Fresh 10 ml peripheral blood yielded PBMCs. It was RNA transcripts that yielded the amplified TCR beta CDR3 regions. A first-round RT-PCR of the TCR CDR3 used the HTBI primer set. A single record per CDR3 protein comes from TCRdb applying MiXCR to the multiplex PCR reads. The sample holds roughly 420,000 distinct CDR3 sequences; less than 20% are singletons and the top ten take roughly 7.4%. Study-level points and caveats: Among thyroid clonotypes expanded above 0.001, most also appeared in blood.

This clonotype was recorded at least ten times. The antigen is not known. The sequencing input was blood. This chain connects TRBV18 to TRBJ2-2, with TRBD2 as a possible D gene (6 bases). The TCR was taken from a woman aged 18 to 35 with Graves' hyperthyroidism. CDR3 in DNA: TGTGCCAGCTCACAACTAGCAGGGATCAACACCGGGGAGCTGTTTTTT. Translation gives CASSQLAGINTGELFF. The complete variable domain, with remaining parts taken from reference TRBV18 and TRBJ2-2, reads NAGVMQNPRHLVRRRGQEARLRCSPMKGHSHVYWYRQLPEEGLKFMVYLQKENIIDESGMPKERFSAEFPKEGPSILRIQQVVRGDSAAYFCASSQLAGINTGELFFGEGSRLTVL.